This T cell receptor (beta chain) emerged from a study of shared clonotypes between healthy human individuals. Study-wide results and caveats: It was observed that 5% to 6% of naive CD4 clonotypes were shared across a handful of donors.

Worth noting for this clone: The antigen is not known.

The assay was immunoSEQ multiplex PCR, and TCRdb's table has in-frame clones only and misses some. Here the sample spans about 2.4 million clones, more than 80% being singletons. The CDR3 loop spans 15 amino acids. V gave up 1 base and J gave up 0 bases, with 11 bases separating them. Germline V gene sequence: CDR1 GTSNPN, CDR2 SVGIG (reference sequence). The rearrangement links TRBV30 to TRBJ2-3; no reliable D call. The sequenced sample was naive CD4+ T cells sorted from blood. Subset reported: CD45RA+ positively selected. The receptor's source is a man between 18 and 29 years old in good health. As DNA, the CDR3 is TGTGCCTGGAGTGCCAGCGCCTATAGCACAGATACGCAGTATTTT. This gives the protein CAWSASAYSTDTQYF.